The T cell receptor beta chain described here comes from a study of blood T cell repertoires in COVID-19. Assay used: immunoSEQ multiplex PCR; TCRdb lists only in-frame clones, some missing. Among around 65,000 clones, 60% to 80% were seen once, and the ten largest hold roughly 48%. V lost 0 bases to trimming and J lost 2 bases, with 14 bases between them. CDR1 and CDR2 from the germline V gene are GTSNPN and SVGIG (reference sequence). This CDR3 is 15 amino acids long. V is TRBV30 and J is TRBJ2-7, with a weak D call TRBD2 (5 bases). The source of this sequence is a human donor in a cohort sampled during active COVID-19. What was sequenced was peripheral blood. The CDR3 nucleotides read TGTGCCTGGAGTGTTACCCGAGGGTTTGCCTACGAGCAGTACTTC. Protein sequence: CAWSVTRGFAYEQYF.